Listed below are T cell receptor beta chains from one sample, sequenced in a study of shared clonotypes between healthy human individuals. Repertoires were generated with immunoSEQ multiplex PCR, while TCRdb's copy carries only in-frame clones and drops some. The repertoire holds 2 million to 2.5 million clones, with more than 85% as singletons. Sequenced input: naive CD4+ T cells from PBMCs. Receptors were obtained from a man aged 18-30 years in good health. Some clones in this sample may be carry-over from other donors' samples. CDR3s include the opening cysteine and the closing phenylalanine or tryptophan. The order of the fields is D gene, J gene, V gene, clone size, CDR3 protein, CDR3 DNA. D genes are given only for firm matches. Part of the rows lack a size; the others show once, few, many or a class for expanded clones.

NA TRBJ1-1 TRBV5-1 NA CASSLSSTGTEAFF TGCGCCAGCAGCTTATCCTCGACGGGCACTGAAGCTTTCTTT
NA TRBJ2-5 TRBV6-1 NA CASSEFSWETQYF TGTGCCAGCAGTGAATTCAGTTGGGAGACCCAGTACTTC
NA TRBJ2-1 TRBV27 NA CASSLRGLNGGEFF TGTGCCAGCAGTTTAAGGGGTTTAAATGGGGGAGAGTTCTTC
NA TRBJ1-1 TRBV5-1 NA CASSRNPETEAFF TGCGCCAGCAGCCGTAATCCGGAGACTGAAGCTTTCTTT
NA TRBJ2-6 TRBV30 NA CAWSVGGSGANVLTF TGTGCCTGGAGTGTAGGGGGCTCTGGGGCCAACGTCCTGACTTTC
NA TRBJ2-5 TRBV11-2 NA CASSLVRLAQETQYF TGTGCCAGCAGCTTAGTACGATTGGCTCAAGAGACCCAGTACTTC
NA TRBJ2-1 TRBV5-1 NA CASSLTVQGHNEQFF TGCGCCAGCAGCTTGACCGTCCAGGGGCACAATGAGCAGTTCTTC
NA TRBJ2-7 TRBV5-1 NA CASSRGGGYEQYF TGCGCCAGCAGCAGGGGAGGAGGGTACGAGCAGTACTTC
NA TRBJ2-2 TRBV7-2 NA CASSLLGTGELFF TGTGCCAGCAGCCTACTAGGCACCGGGGAGCTGTTTTTT
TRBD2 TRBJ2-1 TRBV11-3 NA CASSSGLAGNNEQFF TGTGCCAGCAGCTCAGGACTAGCGGGAAACAATGAGCAGTTCTTC
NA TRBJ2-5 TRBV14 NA CASSPGQIQETQYF TGTGCCAGCAGCCCAGGACAGATCCAAGAGACCCAGTACTTC
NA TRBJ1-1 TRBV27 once CASSLRGKGEAFF TGTGCCAGCAGTCTCAGGGGAAAAGGTGAAGCTTTCTTT
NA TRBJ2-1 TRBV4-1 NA CASSQVNVRATYNEQFF TGCGCCAGCAGCCAAGTTAACGTAAGAGCTACCTACAATGAGCAGTTCTTC
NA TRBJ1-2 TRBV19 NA CASKQQLYGYTF TGTGCCAGTAAACAACAGCTTTATGGCTACACCTTC
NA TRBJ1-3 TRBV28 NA CASTGPFSGNTIYF TGTGCCAGCACGGGGCCTTTCTCTGGAAACACCATATATTTT
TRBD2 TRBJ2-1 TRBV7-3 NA CASSKGRGGGEQFF TGTGCCAGCAGCAAGGGCCGAGGCGGGGGAGAGCAGTTCTTC
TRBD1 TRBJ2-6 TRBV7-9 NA CASSLQGAGANVLTF TGTGCCAGCAGCTTACAGGGGGCCGGGGCCAACGTCCTGACTTTC
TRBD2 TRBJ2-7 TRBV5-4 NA CASSMTPGLESEQYF TGTGCCAGCAGCATGACACCGGGACTAGAAAGCGAGCAGTACTTC
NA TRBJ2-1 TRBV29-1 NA CSVSRTVAGGEQFF TGCAGCGTCTCCCGGACAGTGGCCGGGGGAGAGCAGTTCTTC
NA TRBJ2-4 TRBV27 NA CASRELFQGRAKNIQYF TGTGCCAGCAGGGAATTATTCCAGGGTCGGGCCAAAAACATTCAGTACTTC
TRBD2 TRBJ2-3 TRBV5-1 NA CASSVSGRATDTQYF TGCGCCAGCAGCGTCAGCGGGAGGGCGACAGATACGCAGTATTTT
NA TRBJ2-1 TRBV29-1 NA CSVHGRRVNEQFF TGCAGCGTACACGGGCGTCGGGTGAATGAGCAGTTCTTC
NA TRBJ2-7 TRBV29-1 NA CSVAGVLRNEQYF TGCAGCGTCGCAGGGGTTCTGAGAAACGAGCAGTACTTC
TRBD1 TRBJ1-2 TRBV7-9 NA CASSSGQGVDGYTF TGTGCCAGCAGTTCCGGACAGGGGGTGGATGGCTACACCTTC
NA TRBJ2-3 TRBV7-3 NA CASSLSQFNSDTQYF TGTGCCAGCAGCTTATCTCAGTTTAATTCAGATACGCAGTATTTT
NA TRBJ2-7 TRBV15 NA CATSRDRGQQYF TGTGCCACCAGCAGAGACAGGGGACAACAGTACTTC
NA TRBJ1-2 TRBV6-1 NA CASSEEGSAYGYTF TGTGCCAGCAGTGAGGAGGGATCGGCGTATGGCTACACCTTC
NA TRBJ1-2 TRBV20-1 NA CSASDSYGYTF TGCAGTGCTTCTGACAGCTATGGCTACACCTTC
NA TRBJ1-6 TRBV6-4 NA CASSDSPNSPLHF TGTGCCAGCAGTGACTCTCCTAATTCACCCCTCCACTTT